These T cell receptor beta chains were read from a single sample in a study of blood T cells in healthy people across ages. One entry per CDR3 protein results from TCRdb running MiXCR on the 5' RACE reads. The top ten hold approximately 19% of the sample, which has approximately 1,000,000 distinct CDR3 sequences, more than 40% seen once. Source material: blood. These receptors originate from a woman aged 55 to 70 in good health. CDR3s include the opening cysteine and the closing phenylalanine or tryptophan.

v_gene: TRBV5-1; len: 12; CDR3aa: CASSDPPGVQFF
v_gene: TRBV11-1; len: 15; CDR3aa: CASSPGTSGANVLTF
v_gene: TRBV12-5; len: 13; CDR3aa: CASGQDGPYEQYF
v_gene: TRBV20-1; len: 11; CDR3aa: CSAGRNEKLFF
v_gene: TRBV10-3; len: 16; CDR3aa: CAISDYGTSGRSTQYF
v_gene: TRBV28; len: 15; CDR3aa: CASSPWTGGNQPQHF
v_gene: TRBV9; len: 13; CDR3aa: CASSVSRRETQYF
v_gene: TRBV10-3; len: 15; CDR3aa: CATGEQGGGNTEAFF
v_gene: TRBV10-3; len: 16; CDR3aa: CAISESGVGGSYEQYF
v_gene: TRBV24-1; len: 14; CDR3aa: CATAGTGYDQPQHF
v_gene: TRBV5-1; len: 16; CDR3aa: CASSLDFGTRKNIQYF
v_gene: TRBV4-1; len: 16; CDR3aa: CAGRPLAGVSSYEQYF
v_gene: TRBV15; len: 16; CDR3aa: CATSRRTGTNYNEQFF
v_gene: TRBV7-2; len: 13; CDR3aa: CASSLDRWNRYTF
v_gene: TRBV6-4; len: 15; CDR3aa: CASSVAVSSYNEQFF
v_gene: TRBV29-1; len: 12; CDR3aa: CSVTSGSYEQYF
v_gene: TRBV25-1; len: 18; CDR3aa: CASSDTFKTGPYQETQYF
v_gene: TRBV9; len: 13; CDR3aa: CASSVVSTDTQYF
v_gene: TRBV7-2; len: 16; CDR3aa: CASSLGRAGSSYEQYF
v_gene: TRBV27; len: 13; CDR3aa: CASSSSTTYEQYF
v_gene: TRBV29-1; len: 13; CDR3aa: CSVVRGPNEKLFF
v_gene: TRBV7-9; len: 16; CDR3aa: CASTLRTGGSRDEQFF